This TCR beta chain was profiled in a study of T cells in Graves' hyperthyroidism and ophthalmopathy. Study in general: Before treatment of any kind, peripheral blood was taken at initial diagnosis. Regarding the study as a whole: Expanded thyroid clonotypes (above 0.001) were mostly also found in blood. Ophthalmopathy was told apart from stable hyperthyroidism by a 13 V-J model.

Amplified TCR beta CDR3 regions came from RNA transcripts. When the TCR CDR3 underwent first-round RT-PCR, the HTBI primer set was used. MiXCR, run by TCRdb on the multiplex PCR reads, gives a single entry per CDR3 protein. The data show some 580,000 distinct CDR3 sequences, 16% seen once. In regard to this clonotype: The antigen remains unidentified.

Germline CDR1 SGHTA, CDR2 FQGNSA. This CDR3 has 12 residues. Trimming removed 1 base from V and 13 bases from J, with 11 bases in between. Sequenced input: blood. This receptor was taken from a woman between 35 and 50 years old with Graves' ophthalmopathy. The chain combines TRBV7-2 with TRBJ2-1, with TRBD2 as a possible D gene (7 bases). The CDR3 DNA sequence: TGTGCCAGCAGCTTAGGGGGAGGGGGACAGTTCTTC. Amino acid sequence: CASSLGGGGQFF. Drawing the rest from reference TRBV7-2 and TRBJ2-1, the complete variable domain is GAGVSQSPSNKVTEKGKDVELRCDPISGHTALYWYRQSLGQGLEFLIYFQGNSAPDKSGLPSDRFSAERTGGSVSTLTIQRTQQEDSAVYLCASSLGGGGQFFGPGTRLTVL.